The clone carrying this T cell receptor beta chain was counted a single time. The CDR3 consists of 14 residues. Per the germline V gene, CDR1 is SGHRS and CDR2 is YFSETQ. As processed by the authors: For nucleated cells, counts were estimated from reference gene primer amplification. Using immunoSEQ multiplex PCR, the repertoire was profiled, and TCRdb retains in-frame clones only, with some absent. Clonal size and the V and J genes are those of that table, whereas D and trimming came from the DNA. This table holds tens of thousands of clones, 83% found once. The sample comes from a study of blood T cell repertoires in COVID-19. Whole-study context: Researchers got acute and convalescent COVID-19 samples from the United States, Italy and Spain. Nucleic acid was either cDNA or gDNA, and it came from T cells, B-cell-depleted T cells, or PBMCs.

This clonotype was obtained from a woman of 80 years or more with acute or convalescent COVID-19. Sequences were obtained from peripheral blood. The chain carries TRBV5-1 and TRBJ2-7; tentatively, D is TRBD1 (6 bases). In DNA, the CDR3 is TGCGACTCCAGAAGGGACACCGGCTCCTACGAGCAGTACTTC. It translates to CDSRRDTGSYEQYF. The full variable domain, completed using reference TRBV5-1 and TRBJ2-7, is KAGVTQTPRYLIKTRGQQVTLSCSPISGHRSVSWYQQTPGQGLQFLFEYFSETQRNKGNFPGRFSGRQFSNSRSEMNVSTLELGDSALYLCDSRRDTGSYEQYFGPGTRLTVT.